What follows describes a single T cell receptor beta chain. The antigen it binds to is not known. Per-base quality was not reported, and no clone a single base away is much larger than it. According to the study, the label for this sample's time point signals: 2014-2015 season, pre-vaccination. Adults received seasonal inactivated influenza vaccine (Fluvarix), and TCRB sequencing tracked sorted blood CD4 subsets before and after vaccination. Subjects were considered eligible if community-dwelling and if influenza vaccine had not been received in the prior 6 months. Exclusions included influenza vaccine contraindications, substance abuse, HIV/AIDS, active malignancy, immunomodulatory medication and active illness such as respiratory infection. Between roughly 40 and 110 mL of blood was sampled per time point. Ficoll-Paque PLUS or SepMate separation was used to isolate PBMC. CXCR5- memory CD4 T cells were sorted as a comparison non-Tfh subset. Before DNA was extracted, the cell subsets were sorted from PBMC using a BD FACS Aria.

The germline V gene sets CDR1 to KGHSH and CDR2 to LQKENI. Compared with germline, V lacks 3 bases and J lacks 5 bases; bases without a gene match: 6. CDR3 length: 15 amino acids, cysteine to phenylalanine. The only DNA kept is the CDR3, 45 bases in frame from the first base. Libraries came from the immunoSEQ multiplex PCR assay. Adaptive Biotechnologies handled the TCRB amplification, library preparation, sequencing and preliminary bioinformatics at Survey level resolution. Regarding the original processing steps: Clonality was calculated in R as 1 minus normalized Shannon entropy, and the Gini index was calculated with the R package ineq. The overlap score was defined as the summed counts of shared sequences divided by the total counts of all sequences in both compared samples. Shared-clonotype significance used Fisher's exact test assuming a theoretical repertoire of 10^7 TCRB sequences. TCRdb limited this immuneACCESS table to in-frame rearrangements with V and J called. A share of clones is missing; checked studies link under half to unresolved V genes, and the rest is unexplained. That table supplies the V and J calls and clone size; D and trimming were determined from the DNA. Recorded for this sample are about 14,000 clones; around four fifths of them occurred a single time. Approximately 0.25% of the sample goes to the ten largest clones.

The sample belongs to a study of follicular helper T cells after annual influenza vaccination (TCRdb year 2017). Regarding the research as a whole: Blood was drawn on days 0, 7 and 28 after each seasonal influenza vaccination. To study recall of cTfh clones, some subjects were followed through successive annual vaccinations in the 2013-2014, 2014-2015 and 2015-2016 seasons. One week after vaccination, a second recruited cohort of eleven to twelve subjects (Table S1) displayed a similar ICOS+CD38+ cTfh response. Six subjects had multi-year samples: four covered two vaccination seasons and two covered three seasons. The 2013-2014 samples were cryopreserved, while the 2015 samples were processed right after collection.

Broad study findings and their caveats: Day 7 ICOS+CD38+ clones were most often found later in ICOS-CD38- cTfh, suggesting that subset may serve as a memory reservoir. ICOS+CD38+ cTfh clonality correlated with the frequency of that population, and its change correlated with the change in circulating plasmablast frequency. With successive annual vaccinations, a recurrent oligoclonal ICOS+CD38+ cTfh response was recalled, and this response contained tetramer and AIM influenza-specific clonotypes. Undersampling of the much larger non-cTfh compartments could not be excluded when assessing influenza clone enrichment. Rare clonotypes could not be sampled because productive TCRB sequences were recovered from only roughly 9-20% of the analyzed cells.

Specimen: CXCR5- memory CD4+ T cells sorted from blood, collected on the day of influenza vaccination. The cell subset or site label corresponds to: CXCR5- memory CD4 T cells. The source of this sequence is an adult who received the influenza vaccine. The V and J segments used are TRBV18 and TRBJ2-5, with 10 central nucleotides matching TRBD2. CDR3 sequence: CASSPPGLASETQYF. The DNA is TGTGCCAGCTCACCTCCGGGACTAGCGTCGGAGACCCAGTACTTC.